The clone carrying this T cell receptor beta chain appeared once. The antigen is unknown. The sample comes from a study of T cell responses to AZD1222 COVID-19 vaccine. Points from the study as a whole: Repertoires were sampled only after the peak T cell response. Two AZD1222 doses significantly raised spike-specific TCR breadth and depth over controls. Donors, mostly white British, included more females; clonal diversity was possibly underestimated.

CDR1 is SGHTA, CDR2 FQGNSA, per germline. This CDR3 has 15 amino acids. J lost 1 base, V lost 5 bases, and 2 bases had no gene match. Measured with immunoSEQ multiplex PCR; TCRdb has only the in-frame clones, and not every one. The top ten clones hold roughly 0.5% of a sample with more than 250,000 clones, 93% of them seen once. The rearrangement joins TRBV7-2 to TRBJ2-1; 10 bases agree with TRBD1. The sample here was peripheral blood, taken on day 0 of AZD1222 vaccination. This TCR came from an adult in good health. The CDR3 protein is CASSRQGASYNEQFF. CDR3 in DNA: TGTGCCAGCAGCAGACAGGGGGCTTCCTACAATGAGCAGTTCTTC.